The sequence of this T cell receptor beta chain was determined in a study of OX40 agonist ivuxolimab in advanced cancers. Germline CDR1 and CDR2: SGHVS and FQNEAQ. CDR3 length: 15 amino acids. The V and J ends lost 3 bases and 0 bases, in that order; junction bases with no gene match: 0. Clones were read by immunoSEQ multiplex PCR, and TCRdb kept only the in-frame ones, dropping some. The sample holds over 70,000 clones, more than 80% seen once. This chain joins TRBV7-8 and TRBJ2-1; TRBD2 matches 9 bases. This clonotype was obtained from an adult with an advanced solid tumor such as melanoma, head and neck, liver or kidney cancer. Sequenced here: CD4+ or CD8+ T cells sorted from blood, sampled in a trial of the OX40 agonist ivuxolimab. The CDR3 loop is CASSFSGSSYNEQFF. The CDR3, as DNA: TGTGCCAGCAGCTTTAGCGGGAGCTCCTACAATGAGCAGTTCTTC.